This T cell receptor beta chain originates from a study of Graves' ophthalmopathy and Graves' hyperthyroidism. Overall study findings and caveats: Blood also harbored most expanded thyroid clonotypes above 0.001 frequency.

Amplification targeted the TCR beta CDR3 regions, with RNA transcripts as the source material. Investigators did first-round RT-PCR with HTBI primers, then second-round multiplex PCR. Via MiXCR, TCRdb re-called the multiplex PCR reads, giving one row per CDR3 protein. The table has about 380,000 distinct CDR3 sequences, roughly 14% seen once. This CDR3 has 15 residues. The V and J ends lost 4 bases and 7 bases, in that order; junction bases with no gene match: 14. CDR1 is SGHRS and CDR2 is YFSETQ in the germline V gene. This clonotype was observed at least ten times. The target antigen is unknown. Ophthalmopathy not arising within 18 months of follow-up defined hyperthyroidism as stable.

The receptor comes from a woman aged 18 to 35 with stable Graves' hyperthyroidism. Sequences were obtained from peripheral blood. The chain couples TRBV5-1 to TRBJ2-7, with 7 positions matching TRBD1. CDR3 bases: TGCGCCAGCAGCGAGGTTGAGGGGGCGCGAGGTGAGCAGTACTTC. Its translation: CASSEVEGARGEQYF.